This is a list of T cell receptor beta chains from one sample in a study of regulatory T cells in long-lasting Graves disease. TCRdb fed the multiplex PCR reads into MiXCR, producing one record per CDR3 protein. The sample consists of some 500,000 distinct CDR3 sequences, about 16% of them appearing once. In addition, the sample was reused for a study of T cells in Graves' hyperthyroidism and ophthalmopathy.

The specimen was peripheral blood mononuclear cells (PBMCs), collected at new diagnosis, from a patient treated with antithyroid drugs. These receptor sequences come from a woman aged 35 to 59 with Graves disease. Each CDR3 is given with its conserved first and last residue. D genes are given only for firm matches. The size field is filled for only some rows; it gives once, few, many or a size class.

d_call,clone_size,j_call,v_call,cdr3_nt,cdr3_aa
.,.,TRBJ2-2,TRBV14,TGTGCCAGCAGCCAAGATCGGAGCAGACAAACCGGGGAGCTGTTTTTT,CASSQDRSRQTGELFF
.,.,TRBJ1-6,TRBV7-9,TGTGCCAGCAGCCTGCGCCGGGACCTCGGTAATTCACCCCTCCACTTT,CASSLRRDLGNSPLHF
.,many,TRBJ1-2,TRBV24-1,TGTGCCACCAGTGATATGGACGATGGCTACACCTTC,CATSDMDDGYTF
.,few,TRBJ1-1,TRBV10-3,TGTGCCATCAGTCGGGGGGAAGTCAGCGAGGCTTTCTTT,CAISRGEVSEAFF
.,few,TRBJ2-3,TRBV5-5,TGTGCCAGCAGCTCCTCCACAGCAGATACGCAGTATTTT,CASSSSTADTQYF
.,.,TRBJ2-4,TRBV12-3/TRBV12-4,TGTGCCAGCAGTTTACCCCGAACAGGGTCCCTAGCCAAAAACATTCAGTACTTC,CASSLPRTGSLAKNIQYF
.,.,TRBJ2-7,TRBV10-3,TGTGCCATCAGTTCTCCGCACTACGAGCAGTACTTC,CAISSPHYEQYF
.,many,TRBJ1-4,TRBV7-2,TGTGCCAGCAGCTTAGGGCAGCATCGGACTGGGGTTGTAAAACTGTTTTTT,CASSLGQHRTGVVKLFF
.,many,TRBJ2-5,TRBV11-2,TGTGCCAGCAGCTTAGTCCAGGACGGGACAGAGACCCAGTACTTC,CASSLVQDGTETQYF
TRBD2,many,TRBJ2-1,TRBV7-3,TGTGCCAGCAGCTTAGACGGGGGGGCACCCTTTGAGCAGTTCTTC,CASSLDGGAPFEQFF
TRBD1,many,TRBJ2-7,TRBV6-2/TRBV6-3,TGTGCCAGCAGTCCTCAAGGGACAGGGGGCATCGACGAGCAGTACTTC,CASSPQGTGGIDEQYF
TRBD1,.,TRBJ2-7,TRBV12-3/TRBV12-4,TGTGCCAGCACCCGGGACAGGTACGAGCAGTACTTC,CASTRDRYEQYF
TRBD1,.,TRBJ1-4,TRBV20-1,TGCAGTGCTAGAGCTGACAGGGATGTCGCAAAACTGTTTTTT,CSARADRDVAKLFF
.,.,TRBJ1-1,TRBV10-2,TGCGCCAGCAGTGAGTCCCCGGTCACTGAAGCTTTCTTT,CASSESPVTEAFF
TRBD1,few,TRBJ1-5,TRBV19,TGTGCCAGTAGTTTACCGGGACAGGCGAGCAATCAGCCCCAGCATTTT,CASSLPGQASNQPQHF
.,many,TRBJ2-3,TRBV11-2,TGTGCCAGCAGCTCTCGACTGGCAGATACGCAGTATTTT,CASSSRLADTQYF
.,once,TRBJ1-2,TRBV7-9,TGTGCCAGCAGCTTAGGAGCGACGGTTGGTGGCTACACCTTC,CASSLGATVGGYTF
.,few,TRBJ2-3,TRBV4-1,TGCGCCAGCAGCCAAGTTAGGGGACTCACAGATACGCAGTATTTT,CASSQVRGLTDTQYF
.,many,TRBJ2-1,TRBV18,TGTGCCAGCTCACCAGTGAATGAGCAGTTCTTC,CASSPVNEQFF
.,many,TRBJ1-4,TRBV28,TGTGCCAGCAGTTCCTTTAGAAGAAATGAAAAACTGTTTTTT,CASSSFRRNEKLFF
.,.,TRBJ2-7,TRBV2,TGTGCCAGCGCGGACGGGACGGAGTCCTACGAGCAGTACTTC,CASADGTESYEQYF
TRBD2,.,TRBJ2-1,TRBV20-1,TGCAGTGCTAGCCCCGGGACTAGCGACTACAATGAGCAGTTCTTC,CSASPGTSDYNEQFF
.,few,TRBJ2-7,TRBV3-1,TGTGCCAGCAGCCAACCCCCGGGGAGGGAGCAGTACTTC,CASSQPPGREQYF
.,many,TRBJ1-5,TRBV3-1,TGTGCCAGCAGCCAAGCCAGCGCCCTAGTTCCCCAGCATTTT,CASSQASALVPQHF
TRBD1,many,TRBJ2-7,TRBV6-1,TGTGCCAGCAGTGAAGACAGGGGGTCCTACGAGCAGTACTTC,CASSEDRGSYEQYF
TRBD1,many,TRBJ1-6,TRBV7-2,TGTGCCAGCAGTAGGGACAGTGGCAATAATTCACCCCTCCACTTT,CASSRDSGNNSPLHF
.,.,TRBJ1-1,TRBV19,TGTGCCAGTAGTACAGGACGAGGAGCTTTCTTT,CASSTGRGAFF
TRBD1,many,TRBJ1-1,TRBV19,TGTGCCTCTAGGGACAGGACCTCCCCTTTGGAAAATCTGAACACTGAAGCTTTCTTT,CASRDRTSPLENLNTEAFF
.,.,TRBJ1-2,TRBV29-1,TGCAGCGTAGGGATCTCGGGGGCCGCCGGCTACACCTTC,CSVGISGAAGYTF
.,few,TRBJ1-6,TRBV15,TGTGCCACCAGCAGAGGTGGGGAGAGTTCACCCCTCCACTTT,CATSRGGESSPLHF
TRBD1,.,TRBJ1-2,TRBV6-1,TGTGCCAGCAAGATCCGGGACAGAGGACGAGGCTACACCTTC,CASKIRDRGRGYTF
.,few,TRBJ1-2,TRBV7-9,TGTGCCAGCAGCACCCGGGACATCTACACCTTC,CASSTRDIYTF
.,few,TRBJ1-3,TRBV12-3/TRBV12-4,TGTGCCAGCAGCCCGGACGGGACCCTATCCATATATTTT,CASSPDGTLSIYF
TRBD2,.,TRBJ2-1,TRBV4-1,TGCGCCAGCAGCCAAGACAGGACTAGCTCCTACAATGAGCAGTTCTTC,CASSQDRTSSYNEQFF
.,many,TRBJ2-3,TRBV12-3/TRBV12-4,TGTGCCAGCGCTTACGCACAGAATCCCACAGATACGCAGTATTTT,CASAYAQNPTDTQYF
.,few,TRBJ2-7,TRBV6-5,TGTGCCAGCAGTTACTCGGGCCCCTACGAGCAGTACTTC,CASSYSGPYEQYF
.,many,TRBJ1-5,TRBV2,TGTGCCAGCCACGGGGCGGACGCCATAGGGCCCCAGCATTTT,CASHGADAIGPQHF
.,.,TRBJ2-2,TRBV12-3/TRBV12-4,TGTGCCAGCAGTAACCCTAGCAGGAACACCGGGGAGCTGTTTTTT,CASSNPSRNTGELFF
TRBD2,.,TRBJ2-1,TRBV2,TGTGCCAGCAGTCCCTCTCCTAGCGGGGGCCGAATCAATGAGCAGTTCTTC,CASSPSPSGGRINEQFF
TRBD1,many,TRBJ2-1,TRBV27,TGTGCCAGCAGTTTATCCTTTCGACAGGGGGGAGAGCAGTTCTTC,CASSLSFRQGGEQFF
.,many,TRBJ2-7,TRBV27,TGTGCCAGCAGTCCACAGGGCCGCGTGGTATCCTCCTACGAGCAGTACTTC,CASSPQGRVVSSYEQYF
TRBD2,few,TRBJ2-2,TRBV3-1,TGTGCCAGCAGCCCCCTGGGGGGGAGCAACACCGGGGAGCTGTTTTTT,CASSPLGGSNTGELFF
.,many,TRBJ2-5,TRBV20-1,TGCAGTGCCCTGGGCCCTGAAGAGACCCAGTACTTC,CSALGPEETQYF
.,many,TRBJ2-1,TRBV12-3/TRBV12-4,TGTGCCAGCAGCCTGACAGGTCCCGGCGATAGTGAGCAGTTCTTC,CASSLTGPGDSEQFF
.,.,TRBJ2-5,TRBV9,TGTGCCAGCAATGGGGGCCTAGGAAGGCAAGAGACCCAGTACTTC,CASNGGLGRQETQYF
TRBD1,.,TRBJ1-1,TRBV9,TGTGCCAGCAGCAAGGACAGGGGCACTGAAGCTTTCTTT,CASSKDRGTEAFF
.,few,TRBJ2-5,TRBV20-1,TGCAGTGCTAGAGCCTCCGGGGGGCTATGGGAGACCCAGTACTTC,CSARASGGLWETQYF
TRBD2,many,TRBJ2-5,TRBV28,TGTGCCAGCAGTACCCCCGACTCCGGCGAGCGGGGACTGCAAGAGACCCAGTACTTC,CASSTPDSGERGLQETQYF
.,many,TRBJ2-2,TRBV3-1,TGTGCCAGCAGCCGAGGGGAGGTAAAGCTGTTTTTT,CASSRGEVKLFF
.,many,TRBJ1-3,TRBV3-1,TGTGCCAGCAGCCAAGATCAAAACTCTGGAAACACCATATATTTT,CASSQDQNSGNTIYF
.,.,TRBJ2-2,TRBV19,TGTGCCAGTAGCTCCGCTAGCGTAAGAAACACCGGGGAGCTGTTTTTT,CASSSASVRNTGELFF
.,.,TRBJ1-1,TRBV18,TGTGCCAGCTCACCGTTGACAGCTATGAACACTGAAGCTTTCTTT,CASSPLTAMNTEAFF
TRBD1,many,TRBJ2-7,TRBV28,TGTGCCAGCAGGCGACAGGGCATCACCTACGAGCAGTACTTC,CASRRQGITYEQYF